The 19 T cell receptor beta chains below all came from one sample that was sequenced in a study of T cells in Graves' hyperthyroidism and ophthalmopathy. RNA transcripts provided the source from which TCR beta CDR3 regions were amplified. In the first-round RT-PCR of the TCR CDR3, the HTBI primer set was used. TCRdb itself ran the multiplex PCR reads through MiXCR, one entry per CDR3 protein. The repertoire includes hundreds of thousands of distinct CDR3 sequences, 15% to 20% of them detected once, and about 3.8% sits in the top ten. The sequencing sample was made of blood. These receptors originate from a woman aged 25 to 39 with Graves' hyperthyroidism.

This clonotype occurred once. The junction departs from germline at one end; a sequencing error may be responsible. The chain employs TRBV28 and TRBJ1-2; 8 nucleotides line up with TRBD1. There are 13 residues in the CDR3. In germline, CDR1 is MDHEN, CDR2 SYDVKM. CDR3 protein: CANSGQGNYGYTF. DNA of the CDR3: TGTGCCAACAGTGGACAGGGCAACTATGGCTACACCTTC.

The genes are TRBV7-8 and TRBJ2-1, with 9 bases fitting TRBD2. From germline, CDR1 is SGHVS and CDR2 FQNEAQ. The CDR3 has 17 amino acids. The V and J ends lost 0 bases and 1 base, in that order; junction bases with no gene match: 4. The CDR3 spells CASSLAGLAYSYNEQFF. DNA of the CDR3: TGTGCCAGCAGCTTAGCGGGACTAGCCTATTCCTACAATGAGCAGTTCTTC.

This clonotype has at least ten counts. The CDR3 nucleotides are TGTGCCAGCTCACCGGACAGGGGGAGCACTGAAGCTTTCTTT. Its protein product is CASSPDRGSTEAFF. This rearrangement joins TRBV18 to TRBJ1-1; 10 positions agree with TRBD1. V shed 3 bases and J 4 bases; nucleotides not matched to a gene: 2. The CDR3 is 14 residues long. Germline CDR1 and CDR2: KGHSH and LQKENI.

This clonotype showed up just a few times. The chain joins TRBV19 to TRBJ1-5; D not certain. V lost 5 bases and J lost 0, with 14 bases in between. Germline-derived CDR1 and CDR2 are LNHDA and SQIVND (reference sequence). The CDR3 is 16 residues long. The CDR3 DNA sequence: TGTGCCAGTAGTGCCCGGGAAGCATATAGCAATCAGCCCCAGCATTTT. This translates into CASSAREAYSNQPQHF.

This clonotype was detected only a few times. For the CDR3, the DNA is TGCAGTGCCTTCTCGACAGGTAGTTACGAGCAGTACTTC. This gives the protein CSAFSTGSYEQYF. The chain combines TRBV20-1 with TRBJ2-7, with a tentative D call TRBD1 (6 bases). This CDR3 region has 13 residues. Germline V CDR1 and CDR2: DFQATT, SNEGSKA (reference sequence). Deletions cut 6 bases from V and 4 bases from J, with 16 bases between.

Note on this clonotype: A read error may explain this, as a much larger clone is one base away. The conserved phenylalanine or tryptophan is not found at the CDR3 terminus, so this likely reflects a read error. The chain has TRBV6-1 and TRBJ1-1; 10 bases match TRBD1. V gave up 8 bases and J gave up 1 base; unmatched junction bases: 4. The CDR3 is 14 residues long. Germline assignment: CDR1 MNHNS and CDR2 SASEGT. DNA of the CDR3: TGTGCCAGCGATCGGACAGGGGGGAACACTGAAGCTTTCCTT. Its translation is CASDRTGGNTEAFL.

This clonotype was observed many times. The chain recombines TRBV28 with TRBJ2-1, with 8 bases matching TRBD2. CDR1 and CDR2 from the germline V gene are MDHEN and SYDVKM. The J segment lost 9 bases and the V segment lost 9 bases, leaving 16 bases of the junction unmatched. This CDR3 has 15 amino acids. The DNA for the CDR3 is TGTGCCAGTCGGATTAGCGGGGCCGTTAGGGGTGAGCAGTTCTTC. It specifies CASRISGAVRGEQFF.

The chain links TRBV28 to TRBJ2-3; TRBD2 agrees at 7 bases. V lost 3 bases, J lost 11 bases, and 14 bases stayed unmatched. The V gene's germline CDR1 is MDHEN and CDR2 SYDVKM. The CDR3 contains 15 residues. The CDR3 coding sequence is TGTGCCAGCAGTTTCCCCCTCTGGCGGGAGAGGAGGCAGTATTTT. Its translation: CASSFPLWRERRQYF.

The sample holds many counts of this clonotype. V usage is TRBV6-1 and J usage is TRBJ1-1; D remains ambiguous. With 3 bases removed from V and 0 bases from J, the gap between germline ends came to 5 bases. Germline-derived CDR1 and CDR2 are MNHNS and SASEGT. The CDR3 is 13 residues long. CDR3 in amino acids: CASSDWMNTEAFF. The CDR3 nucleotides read TGTGCCAGCAGTGACTGGATGAACACTGAAGCTTTCTTT.

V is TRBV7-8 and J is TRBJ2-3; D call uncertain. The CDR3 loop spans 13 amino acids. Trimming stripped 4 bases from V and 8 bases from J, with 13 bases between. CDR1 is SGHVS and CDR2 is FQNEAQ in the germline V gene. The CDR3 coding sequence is TGTGCCAGCAGCTCCCCCCCAAGTTCTACGCAGTATTTT. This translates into CASSSPPSSTQYF.

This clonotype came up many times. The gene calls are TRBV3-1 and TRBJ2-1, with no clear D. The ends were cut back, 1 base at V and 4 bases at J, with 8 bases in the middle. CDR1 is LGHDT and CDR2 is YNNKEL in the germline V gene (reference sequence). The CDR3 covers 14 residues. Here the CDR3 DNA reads TGTGCCAGCAGCCAAGCGGCTGGTTACAATGAGCAGTTCTTC. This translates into CASSQAAGYNEQFF.

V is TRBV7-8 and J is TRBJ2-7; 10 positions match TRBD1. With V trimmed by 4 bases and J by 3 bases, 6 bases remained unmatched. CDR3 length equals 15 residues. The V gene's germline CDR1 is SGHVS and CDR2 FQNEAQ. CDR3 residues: CASSSRDRGVYEQYF. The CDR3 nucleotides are TGTGCCAGCAGCTCCCGGGACAGGGGCGTCTACGAGCAGTACTTC.

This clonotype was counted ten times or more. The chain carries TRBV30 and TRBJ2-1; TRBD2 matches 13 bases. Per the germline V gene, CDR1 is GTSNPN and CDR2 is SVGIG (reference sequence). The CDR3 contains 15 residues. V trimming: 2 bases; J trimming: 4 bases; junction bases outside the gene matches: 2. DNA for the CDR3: TGTGCCTGGAGTCAGGGACTAGCGGGGTACAATGAGCAGTTCTTC. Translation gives CAWSQGLAGYNEQFF.

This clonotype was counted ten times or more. The CDR3 coding sequence is TGTGCCAGCAGCCCAGGAGGGGTTGAGCAGTTCTTC. Protein: CASSPGGVEQFF. The V call is TRBV13, the J call TRBJ2-1, with D possibly TRBD2 on 6 matching bases. Trimming took 5 bases from V and 9 from J, leaving 11 bases between them. Germline values: CDR1 PRHDT, CDR2 FYEKMQ (reference sequence). This CDR3 has 12 residues.

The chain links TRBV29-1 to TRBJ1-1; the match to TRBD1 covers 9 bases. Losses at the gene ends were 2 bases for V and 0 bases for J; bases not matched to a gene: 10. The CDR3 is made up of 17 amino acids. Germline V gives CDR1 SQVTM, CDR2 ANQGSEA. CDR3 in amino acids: CSVESQDRGFMNTEAFF. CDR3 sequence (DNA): TGCAGCGTTGAAAGTCAGGACAGGGGATTTATGAACACTGAAGCTTTCTTT.

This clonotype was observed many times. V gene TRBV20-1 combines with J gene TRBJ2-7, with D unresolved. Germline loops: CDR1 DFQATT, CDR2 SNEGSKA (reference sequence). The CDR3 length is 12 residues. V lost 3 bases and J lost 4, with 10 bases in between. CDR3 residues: CSARETWYEQYF. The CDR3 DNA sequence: TGCAGTGCTAGGGAGACCTGGTACGAGCAGTACTTC.

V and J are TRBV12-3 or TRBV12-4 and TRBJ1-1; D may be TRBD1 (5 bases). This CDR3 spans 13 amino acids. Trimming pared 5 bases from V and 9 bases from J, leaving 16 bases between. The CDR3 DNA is TGTGCCAGCAGTCCCTCGGGGGATACTAAAGCTTTCTTT. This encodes CASSPSGDTKAFF.

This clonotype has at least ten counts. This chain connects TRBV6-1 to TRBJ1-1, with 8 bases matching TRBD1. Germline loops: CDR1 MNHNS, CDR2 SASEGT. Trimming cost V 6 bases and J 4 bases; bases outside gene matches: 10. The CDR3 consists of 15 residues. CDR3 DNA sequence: TGTGCCAGCAGCCCACCGACAGGGGAGGGCACTGAAGCTTTCTTT. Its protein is CASSPPTGEGTEAFF.

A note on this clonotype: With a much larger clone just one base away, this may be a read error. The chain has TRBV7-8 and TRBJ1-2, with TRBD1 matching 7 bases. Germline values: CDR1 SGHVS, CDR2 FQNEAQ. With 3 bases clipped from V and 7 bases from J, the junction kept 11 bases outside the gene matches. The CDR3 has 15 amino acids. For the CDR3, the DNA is TGTGCCAGCAGCTTCAGGGGGTTTGGGCAAAGTGGCTACACCTTC. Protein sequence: CASSFRGFGQSGYTF.